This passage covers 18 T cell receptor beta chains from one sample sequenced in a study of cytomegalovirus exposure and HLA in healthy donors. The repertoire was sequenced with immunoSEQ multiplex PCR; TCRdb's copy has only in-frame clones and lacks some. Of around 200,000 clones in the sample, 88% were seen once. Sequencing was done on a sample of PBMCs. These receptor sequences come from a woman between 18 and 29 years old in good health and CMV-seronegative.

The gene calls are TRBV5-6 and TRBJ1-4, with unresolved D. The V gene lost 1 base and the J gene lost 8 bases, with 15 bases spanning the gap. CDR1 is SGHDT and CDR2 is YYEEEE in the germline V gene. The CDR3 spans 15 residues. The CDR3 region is CASSLRGGGSEKLFF. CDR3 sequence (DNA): TGTGCCAGCAGCTTGAGAGGCGGTGGGAGCGAAAAACTGTTTTTT.

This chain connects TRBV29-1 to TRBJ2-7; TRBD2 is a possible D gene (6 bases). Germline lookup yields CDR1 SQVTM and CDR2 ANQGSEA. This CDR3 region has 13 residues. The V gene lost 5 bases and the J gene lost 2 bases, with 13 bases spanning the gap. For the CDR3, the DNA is TGCAGCGTTCGGGAGACGAAGACCTACGAGCAGTACTTC. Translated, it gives CSVRETKTYEQYF.

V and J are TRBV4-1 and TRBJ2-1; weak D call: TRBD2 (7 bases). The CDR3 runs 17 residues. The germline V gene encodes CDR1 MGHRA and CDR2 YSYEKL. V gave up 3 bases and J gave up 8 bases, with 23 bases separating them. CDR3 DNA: TGCGCCAGCAGCCAGGAAGGTAGGGGGAGGGGTGACGATGAGCAGTTCTTC. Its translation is CASSQEGRGRGDDEQFF.

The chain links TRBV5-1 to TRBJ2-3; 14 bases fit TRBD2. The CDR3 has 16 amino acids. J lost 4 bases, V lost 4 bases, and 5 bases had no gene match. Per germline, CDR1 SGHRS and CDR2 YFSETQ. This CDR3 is CASSPGTSGGADTQYF. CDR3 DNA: TGCGCCAGCAGCCCAGGGACTAGCGGGGGCGCAGATACGCAGTATTTT.

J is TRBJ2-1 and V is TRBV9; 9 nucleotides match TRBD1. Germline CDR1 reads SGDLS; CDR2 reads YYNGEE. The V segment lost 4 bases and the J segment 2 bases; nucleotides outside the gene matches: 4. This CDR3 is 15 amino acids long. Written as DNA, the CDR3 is TGTGCCAGCAGCCCGGGGACAGGGCCCTACAATGAGCAGTTCTTC. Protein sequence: CASSPGTGPYNEQFF.

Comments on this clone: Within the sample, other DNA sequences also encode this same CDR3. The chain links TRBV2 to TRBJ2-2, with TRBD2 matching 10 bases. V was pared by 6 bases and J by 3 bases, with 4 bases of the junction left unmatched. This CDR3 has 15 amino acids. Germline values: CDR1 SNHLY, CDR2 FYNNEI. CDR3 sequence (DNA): TGTGCCAGCAGACCGGGACTAGCGTACACCGGGGAGCTGTTTTTT. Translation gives CASRPGLAYTGELFF.

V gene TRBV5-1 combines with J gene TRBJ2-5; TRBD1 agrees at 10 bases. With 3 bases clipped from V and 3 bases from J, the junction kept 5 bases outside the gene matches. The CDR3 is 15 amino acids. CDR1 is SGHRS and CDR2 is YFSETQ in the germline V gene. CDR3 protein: CASSWTGTGEETQYF. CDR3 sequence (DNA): TGCGCCAGCAGCTGGACCGGGACAGGGGAAGAGACCCAGTACTTC.

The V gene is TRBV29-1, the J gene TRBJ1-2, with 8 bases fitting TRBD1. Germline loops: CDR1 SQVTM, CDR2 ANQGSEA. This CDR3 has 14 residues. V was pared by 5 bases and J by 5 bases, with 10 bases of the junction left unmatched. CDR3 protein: CSVSGPTGEYGYTF. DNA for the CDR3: TGCAGCGTTTCGGGGCCGACAGGGGAATATGGCTACACCTTC. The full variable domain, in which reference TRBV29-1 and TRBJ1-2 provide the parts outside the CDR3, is SAVISQKPSRDICQRGTSLTIQCQVDSQVTMMFWYRQQPGQSLTLIATANQGSEATYESGFVIDKFPISRPNLTFSTLTVSNMSPEDSSIYLCSVSGPTGEYGYTFGSGTRLTVV.

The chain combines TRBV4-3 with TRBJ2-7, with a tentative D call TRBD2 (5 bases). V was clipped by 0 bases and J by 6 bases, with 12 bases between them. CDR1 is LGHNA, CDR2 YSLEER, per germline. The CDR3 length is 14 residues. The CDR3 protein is CASSQDLAPVEQYF. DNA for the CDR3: TGCGCCAGCAGCCAAGACCTAGCTCCCGTCGAGCAGTACTTC.

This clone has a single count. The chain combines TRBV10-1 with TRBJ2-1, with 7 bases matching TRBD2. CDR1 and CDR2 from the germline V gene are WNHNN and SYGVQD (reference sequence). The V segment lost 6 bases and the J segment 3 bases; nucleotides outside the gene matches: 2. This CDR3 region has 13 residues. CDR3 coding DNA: TGCGCCAGCAGCCTAGCGGACTACAATGAGCAGTTCTTC. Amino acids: CASSLADYNEQFF.

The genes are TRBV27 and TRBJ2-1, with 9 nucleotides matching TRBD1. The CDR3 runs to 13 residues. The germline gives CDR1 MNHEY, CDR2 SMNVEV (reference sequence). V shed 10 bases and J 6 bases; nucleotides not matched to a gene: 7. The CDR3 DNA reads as TGTGCCACCCGACAGGGGGGGAGCAATGAGCAGTTCTTC. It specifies CATRQGGSNEQFF.

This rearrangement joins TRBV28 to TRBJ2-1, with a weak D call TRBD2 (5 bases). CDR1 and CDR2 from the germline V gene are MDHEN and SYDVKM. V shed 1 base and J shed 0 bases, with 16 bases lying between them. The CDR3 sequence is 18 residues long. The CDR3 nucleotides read TGTGCCAGCAGTTTATTAGTGTTGAGGGCTAGCTCCTACAATGAGCAGTTCTTC. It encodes CASSLLVLRASSYNEQFF.

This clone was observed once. The DNA of the CDR3 is TGTGCCAGCAGCACAGGACAGGGGGAAATAGGTGGCTACACCTTC. Translated, it gives CASSTGQGEIGGYTF. This sequence joins TRBV7-9 and TRBJ1-2, with 10 bases identical to TRBD1. With 5 bases clipped from V and 7 bases from J, the junction kept 10 bases outside the gene matches. The CDR3 loop spans 15 amino acids. Germline V CDR1 and CDR2: SEHNR, FQNEAQ (reference sequence).

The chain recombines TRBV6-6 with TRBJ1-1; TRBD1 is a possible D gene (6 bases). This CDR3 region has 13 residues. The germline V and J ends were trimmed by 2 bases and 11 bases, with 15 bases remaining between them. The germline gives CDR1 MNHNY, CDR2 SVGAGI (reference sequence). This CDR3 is CASSYRTADGAFF. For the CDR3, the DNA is TGTGCCAGCAGTTACAGGACAGCCGACGGGGCTTTCTTT.

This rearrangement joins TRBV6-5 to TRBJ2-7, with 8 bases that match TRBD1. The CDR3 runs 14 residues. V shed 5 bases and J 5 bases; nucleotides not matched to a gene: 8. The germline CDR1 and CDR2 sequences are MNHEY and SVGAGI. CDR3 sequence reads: CASSEQGVNNEQYF. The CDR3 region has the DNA TGTGCCAGCAGTGAACAGGGGGTGAACAACGAGCAGTACTTC.

The CDR3 here is CASSVGPSGDTQYF. The CDR3 bases are TGTGCCAGCAGCGTAGGCCCTAGCGGTGATACGCAGTATTTT. The chain employs TRBV9 and TRBJ2-3; the match to TRBD2 covers 7 bases. J was trimmed by 6 bases and V by 0 bases; bases with no gene match: 4. Per the germline V gene, CDR1 is SGDLS and CDR2 is YYNGEE. There are 14 residues in the CDR3.

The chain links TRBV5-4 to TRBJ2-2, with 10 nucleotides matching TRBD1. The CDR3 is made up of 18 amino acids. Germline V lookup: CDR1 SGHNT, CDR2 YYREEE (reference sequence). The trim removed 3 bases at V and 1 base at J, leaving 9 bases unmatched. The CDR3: CASSSSGTGARNTGELFF. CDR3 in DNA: TGTGCCAGCAGCTCCTCCGGGACAGGGGCTCGGAACACCGGGGAGCTGTTTTTT.

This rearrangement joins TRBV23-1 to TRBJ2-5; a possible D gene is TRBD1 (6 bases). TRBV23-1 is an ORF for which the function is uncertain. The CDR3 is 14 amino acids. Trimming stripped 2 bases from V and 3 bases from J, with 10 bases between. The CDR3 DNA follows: TGCGCCAGCAGTCAAATAACAGGGAAAGAGACCCAGTACTTC. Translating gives CASSQITGKETQYF.